Reported below is one TCR beta chain. The data are from a study of control samples from healthy donors and cancer patients. Repertoires were generated with immunoSEQ multiplex PCR, while TCRdb's copy carries only in-frame clones and drops some. The repertoire holds almost 40,000 clones, around 88% seen once, with 20% to 25% in the top ten. The sequencing input was PBMCs. This sequence originates from a woman aged 55-69 years with lung cancer.

In DNA form, the CDR3 reads TGTGCCAGCAGCTCCGTGGGGGCCAATCAGCCCCAGCATTTT. Translated: CASSSVGANQPQHF. The chain recombines TRBV5-5 with TRBJ1-5; perhaps TRBD1 as D (6 bases). The CDR3 spans 14 residues. The V end lost 3 bases, the J end lost 3 bases, and 10 bases lay between the germline ends. In germline, CDR1 is SGHKS, CDR2 YYEKEE (reference sequence). Full variable domain (outside the CDR3, taken from reference TRBV5-5 and TRBJ1-5): DAGVTQSPTHLIKTRGQQVTLRCSPISGHKSVSWYQQVLGQGPQFIFQYYEKEERGRGNFPDRFSARQFPNYSSELNVNALLLGDSALYLCASSSVGANQPQHFGDGTRLSIL.